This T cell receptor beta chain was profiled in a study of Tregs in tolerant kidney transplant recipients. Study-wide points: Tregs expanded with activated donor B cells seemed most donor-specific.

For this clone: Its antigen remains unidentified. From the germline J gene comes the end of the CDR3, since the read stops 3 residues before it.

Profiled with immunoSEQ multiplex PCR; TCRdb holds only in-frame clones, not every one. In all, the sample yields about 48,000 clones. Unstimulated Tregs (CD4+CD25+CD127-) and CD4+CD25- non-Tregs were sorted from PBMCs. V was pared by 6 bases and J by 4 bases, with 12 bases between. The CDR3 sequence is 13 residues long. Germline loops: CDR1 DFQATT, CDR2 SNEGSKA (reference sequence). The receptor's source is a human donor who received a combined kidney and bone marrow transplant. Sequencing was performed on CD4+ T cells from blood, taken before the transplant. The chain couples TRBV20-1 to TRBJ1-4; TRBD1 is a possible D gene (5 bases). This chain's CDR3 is CSAMGQFNEKLFF. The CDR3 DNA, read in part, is TGCAGTGCCATGGGGCAGTTTAATGAAAAA.